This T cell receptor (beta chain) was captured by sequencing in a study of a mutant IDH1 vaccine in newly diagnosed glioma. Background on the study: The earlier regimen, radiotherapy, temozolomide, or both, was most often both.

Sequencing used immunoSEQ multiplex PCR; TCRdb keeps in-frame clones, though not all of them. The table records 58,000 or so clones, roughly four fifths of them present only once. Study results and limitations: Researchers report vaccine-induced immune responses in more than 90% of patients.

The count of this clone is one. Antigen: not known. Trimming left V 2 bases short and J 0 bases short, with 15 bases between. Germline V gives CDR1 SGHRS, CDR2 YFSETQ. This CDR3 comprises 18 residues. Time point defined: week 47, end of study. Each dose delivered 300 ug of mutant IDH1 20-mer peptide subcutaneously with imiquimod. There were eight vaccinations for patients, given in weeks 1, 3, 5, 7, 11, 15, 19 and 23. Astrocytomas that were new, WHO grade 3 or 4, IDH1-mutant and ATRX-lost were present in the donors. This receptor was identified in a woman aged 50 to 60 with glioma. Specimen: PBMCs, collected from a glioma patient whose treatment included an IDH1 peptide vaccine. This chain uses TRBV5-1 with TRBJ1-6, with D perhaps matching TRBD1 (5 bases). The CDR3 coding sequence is TGCGCCAGCAGCTTTCGGGGGGGATCTAGCTCCTATAATTCACCCCTCCACTTT. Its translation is CASSFRGGSSSYNSPLHF.